A single T cell receptor beta chain is shown here with its context. Within the sample, other DNA sequences also encode this same CDR3. This sample was included in a study of T cell changes during pregnancy in multiple sclerosis. The assay was immunoSEQ multiplex PCR, and TCRdb's table has in-frame clones only and misses some. The sample yields around 58,000 clones, 91% seen once. The V segment lost 4 bases and the J segment 5 bases; nucleotides outside the gene matches: 1. The CDR3 sequence is 13 residues long. Germline V gene data show CDR1 as SGHTA and CDR2 as FQGNSA. V gene TRBV7-2 combines with J gene TRBJ1-5, with 8 bases identical to TRBD1. The receptor comes from a female donor with multiple sclerosis, enrolled in a pregnancy study. The source was peripheral blood, collected before pregnancy. DNA of the CDR3: TGTGCCAGCAGCTCGGACAGGGATCAGCCCCAGCATTTT. It specifies CASSSDRDQPQHF.